This entry lists 5 T cell receptor beta chains sequenced from one sample in a study of T cell responses to AZD1222 COVID-19 vaccine. The table came from immunoSEQ multiplex PCR; TCRdb's copy has only in-frame clones and leaves some out. The sample lists 100,000 to 120,000 clones; about nine tenths were seen once. Sample: peripheral blood, taken on day 0 of AZD1222 vaccination. The receptors were gathered from an adult in good health.

J is TRBJ1-2 and V is TRBV30; D unclear. Deletions cut 3 bases from V and 4 bases from J, with 12 bases between. Per germline, CDR1 GTSNPN and CDR2 SVGIG (reference sequence). This CDR3 has 13 amino acids. CDR3 residues: CAWSPSPGYGYTF. The CDR3 DNA is TGTGCCTGGAGCCCCTCCCCCGGCTATGGCTACACCTTC.

V usage is TRBV29-1 and J usage is TRBJ2-7, with 8 bases aligning to TRBD1. J gave up 3 bases and V 6 bases, and 4 bases lay outside the gene matches. Germline-derived CDR1 and CDR2 are SQVTM and ANQGSEA. This CDR3 comprises 12 residues. CDR3 DNA sequence: TGCAGCGTGTCAGGGGGCGACTACGAGCAGTACTTC. It is translated as CSVSGGDYEQYF.

The DNA for the CDR3 is TGTGCCAGCAGCTCGAACCGTGACAGGATCCTCCACTTT. Amino acid sequence: CASSSNRDRILHF. The V and J genes are TRBV7-6 and TRBJ1-6, with TRBD1 as a possible D gene (6 bases). V was pared by 4 bases and J by 15 bases, with 16 bases between. This CDR3 contains 13 residues. Germline V gives CDR1 SGHVS, CDR2 FNYEAQ.

The chain couples TRBV30 to TRBJ1-6, with D unresolved. Germline V gene sequence: CDR1 GTSNPN, CDR2 SVGIG (reference sequence). The CDR3 loop spans 14 amino acids. Trimming shortened V by 2 bases and J by 6 bases, and 11 bases separated the two germline ends. CDR3 nucleotide sequence: TGTGCCTGGAGTAGGATCGGTAGTAATTCACCCCTCCACTTT. Amino acids: CAWSRIGSNSPLHF.

The chain combines TRBV30 with TRBJ1-2; D ambiguous. CDR1 and CDR2 (germline): GTSNPN, SVGIG (reference sequence). V lost 5 bases and J lost 4, with 14 bases in between. CDR3 length: 13 residues. The CDR3 coding sequence is TGTGCCTGGGACCAGCTGGGCACCTATGGCTACACCTTC. Translated, it gives CAWDQLGTYGYTF.